This T cell receptor (beta chain) originates from a study of shared clonotypes between healthy human individuals. CD45RO-negative CD8 cells positively selected for CCR7 made up the naive population, which excluded terminally differentiated effector memory CD45RA+ cells. The CDR3 has 16 amino acids. CDR1 LNHDA and CDR2 SQIVND come from the germline V gene (reference sequence). The V and J ends lost 5 bases and 0 bases, in that order; junction bases with no gene match: 8. TCRdb's copy holds only in-frame clones and misses some; the assay was immunoSEQ multiplex PCR. The sample shows about 2,100,000 clones, around 93% of them seen only once. Concerning this clone itself: The antigen remains unidentified.

Points from the study as a whole: Sampling used blood alone; tissue repertoires probably differ. Of the naive CD4 clonotypes, approximately 5% were shared across several donors.

This receptor was identified in a man younger than 30 in good health. Some clones in this sample may be carry-over from other donors' samples. This chain uses TRBV19 with TRBJ2-3; 7 bases match TRBD2. Sequenced material: naive CD8+ T cells from PBMCs. The CDR3 protein is CASSVVAGLSTDTQYF. The CDR3 DNA follows: TGTGCCAGTAGTGTAGTAGCGGGTTTGAGCACAGATACGCAGTATTTT.